This T cell receptor beta chain was identified during a study of blood T cell repertoires in COVID-19. The wider study: COVID-19 samples from acute and convalescent phases originated in the United States, Italy and Spain.

Sequencing used immunoSEQ multiplex PCR; TCRdb keeps in-frame clones, though not all of them. The table lists approximately 230,000 clones, around 89% of them singletons, with roughly 6% in the top ten. The germline V gene encodes CDR1 LNHDA and CDR2 SQIVND (reference sequence). This CDR3 is built from 15 residues. V shed 6 bases, J shed 1 base, and the junction held 4 bases outside the gene matches. What was sequenced was peripheral blood. V is TRBV19 and J is TRBJ2-2; 8 bases line up with TRBD1. The sequence came from a woman in her twenties or thirties with COVID-19, enrolled during active disease. The CDR3 is CASSPGTGNTGELFF. In nucleotides, the CDR3 is TGTGCCAGTAGCCCCGGGACAGGGAACACCGGGGAGCTGTTTTTT.